This T cell receptor beta chain originates from a study of blood T cell repertoires in COVID-19 (dated by TCRdb to 2019 to 2021). In the study overall: Collaborator samples came from the United States, Italy and Spain and covered acute and convalescent phases of COVID-19. The material from the prospective study consisted of cDNA or gDNA derived from T cells, B-cell-depleted T cells, or PBMCs. A freely available public database, intended as a resource for researchers studying the immune response to SARS-CoV-2, is where the repertoires were released. The samples were drawn from the first 160 participants of the ongoing ImmuneRACE study and from 950 to 1,500 subjects provided by 6 global collaborators. The sample metadata nearly always contained a de-identified subject ID, COVID-19 status, age in years and sex. Where available, HLA class I and class II types were taken from metadata supplied by the sample provider and were not determined by assay-based typing. Subjects who had been exposed to COVID-19, were actively infected with it, or had recovered from it provided the deeply sampled blood TCRbeta repertoires that made up the dataset. On the study overall, not on this receptor specifically: How much clinical and demographic metadata was included differed by source and by participant, and the metadata was provided uncurated.

Samples from volunteer blood donors who had recovered from COVID-19 were contributed by a second Seattle source. Each collaborating institution followed its own protocols to collect whole blood in K2EDTA tubes. For TCRbeta analysis, collaborators shipped samples as frozen whole blood, isolated PBMCs, or DNA extracted from either of those sample types. Notes on this clone: Its antigen has not been determined. No qualities accompany the bases; no much larger clone lies one base away.

V loses 6 bases at its end and J loses 7 bases; junction bases beyond the gene matches: 9. CDR1 and CDR2 are drawn from the germline V gene: ENHRY, SYGVKD. From the cysteine through the phenylalanine, the CDR3 covers 15 amino acids. CDR3 DNA only is kept here, 45 bases in frame from base 1. The immunoSEQ Assay, a bias-controlled multiplex PCR, was used to amplify TCRbeta CDR3 regions from genomic DNA. Per the original workflow: Nucleated cell counts per sample were estimated from amplification of reference gene primers within the assay. To quantify the absolute abundance of each unique TCRbeta CDR3 rearrangement, sequence reads were collapsed and filtered. For each sample, productive Simpson clonality was calculated as the square root of Simpson's diversity index over productive rearrangements. TCRdb's version of the immuneACCESS table is confined to in-frame rearrangements and falls short of the full clone set. An unresolved V gene accounts for under half of the shortfall where checked; the remainder is of unknown origin. The V and J calls and clone size were taken over from that table, and D and trimming were inferred from the DNA. Within this sample are under 250,000 clones, with around four fifths of them counted one time only. Of the sample, around 2% is held by the ten largest clones.

The origin of this receptor is a man between 25 and 39 years old who had recovered from COVID-19. The sequence links TRBV10-3 to TRBJ2-1, with 10 bases in between that match TRBD2. The sequenced material came from peripheral blood. The CDR3: CAIRISGGAGNEQFF. The bases are TGTGCCATCAGAATAAGCGGGGGGGCCGGGAATGAGCAGTTCTTC.